The next 10 T cell receptor beta chains were all read from a single sample in a study of cytomegalovirus exposure and HLA in healthy donors. Here immunoSEQ multiplex PCR was the method, and the copy in TCRdb shows in-frame clones only, minus some. The table has 250,000 or so clones, roughly 84% seen once; the top ten hold about 12%. Sample: PBMCs. These TCRs come from a young man in good health and CMV-seropositive.

CDR3 loop: CASSAAGGANYGYTF. The CDR3 bases are TGTGCCAGCAGTGCGGCAGGCGGCGCTAACTATGGCTACACCTTC. This chain connects TRBV2 to TRBJ1-2; D is ambiguous. Deletions cut 4 bases from V and 0 bases from J, with 12 bases between. From germline, CDR1 is SNHLY and CDR2 FYNNEI. The CDR3 covers 15 residues.

This chain links TRBV28 with TRBJ2-7; 7 bases line up with TRBD2. CDR1 is MDHEN and CDR2 is SYDVKM in the germline V gene. This CDR3 has 14 amino acids. The V gene end was trimmed by 3 bases and the J gene end by 6 bases; junction bases not matched to a gene: 8. The CDR3 region is CASSFRGGVGEQYF. CDR3 in DNA: TGTGCCAGCAGTTTCCGCGGGGGAGTTGGCGAGCAGTACTTC.

The genes are TRBV20-1 and TRBJ1-1; D gene unclear. V dropped 3 bases and J dropped 4 bases, with 6 bases sitting between them. The CDR3 spans 11 residues. Germline V gives CDR1 DFQATT, CDR2 SNEGSKA (reference sequence). The DNA for the CDR3 is TGCAGTGCTAGGAGGAGCACTGAAGCTTTCTTT. The encoded protein is CSARRSTEAFF.

The gene calls are TRBV6-5 and TRBJ1-2; 8 bases are a match to TRBD1. Germline lookup yields CDR1 MNHEY and CDR2 SVGAGI. With 6 bases clipped from V and 1 base from J, the junction kept 4 bases outside the gene matches. The CDR3 has 14 residues. The CDR3 here is CASSGQGINYGYTF. The CDR3 DNA is TGTGCCAGCAGCGGACAGGGCATTAACTATGGCTACACCTTC.

The V gene is TRBV25-1, the J gene TRBJ2-3; D not resolved. Trimming shortened V by 1 base and J by 4 bases, and 12 bases separated the two germline ends. CDR3 size: 15 residues. In germline, CDR1 is MGHDK, CDR2 SYGVNS. The CDR3 protein is CASSESENGPDTQYF. DNA of the CDR3: TGTGCCAGCAGTGAATCGGAGAACGGGCCAGATACGCAGTATTTT.

The chain recombines TRBV10-3 with TRBJ2-1; 12 bases agree with TRBD2. CDR1 ENHRY and CDR2 SYGVKD come from the germline V gene. The V and J ends lost 8 bases and 7 bases, in that order; junction bases with no gene match: 6. CDR3 length: 14 residues. CDR3 nucleotide sequence: TGTGCCATCCAGACTAGCGGGAGTTCAAATGAGCAGTTCTTC. Translation gives CAIQTSGSSNEQFF.

V is TRBV6-5 and J is TRBJ2-1; unclear D gene. Germline lookup yields CDR1 MNHEY and CDR2 SVGAGI. This CDR3 region has 14 residues. V was shortened by 3 bases and J by 4 bases, with 10 bases between the two germline ends. CDR3 loop: CASSYARVYNEQFF. CDR3 coding DNA: TGTGCCAGCAGTTATGCCCGAGTTTACAATGAGCAGTTCTTC.

The genes are TRBV5-1 and TRBJ2-3, with TRBD2 matching over 8 bases. CDR1 and CDR2 from the germline V gene are SGHRS and YFSETQ. The V segment lost 4 bases and the J segment 4 bases; nucleotides outside the gene matches: 11. This CDR3 comprises 16 residues. CDR3 region: CASSPGTSLGPDTQYF. The CDR3 nucleotides are TGCGCCAGCAGCCCGGGGACTAGTCTAGGACCAGATACGCAGTATTTT. The full variable domain, in which reference TRBV5-1 and TRBJ2-3 provide the parts outside the CDR3, is KAGVTQTPRYLIKTRGQQVTLSCSPISGHRSVSWYQQTPGQGLQFLFEYFSETQRNKGNFPGRFSGRQFSNSRSEMNVSTLELGDSALYLCASSPGTSLGPDTQYFGPGTRLTVL.

The genes are TRBV30 and TRBJ2-1; D remains ambiguous. The CDR3 has 12 amino acids. Germline loops: CDR1 GTSNPN, CDR2 SVGIG (reference sequence). Trimming pared 5 bases from V and 5 bases from J, leaving 10 bases between. The CDR3 nucleotides read TGTGCCTGGGGTCCCTTTGACAATGAGCAGTTCTTC. It codes for CAWGPFDNEQFF.

The chain uses TRBV6-5 and TRBJ2-7; D possibly corresponds to TRBD1 (5 bases). This CDR3 is 13 amino acids long. V shed 5 bases and J shed 3 bases, with 11 bases lying between them. Per the germline V gene, CDR1 is MNHEY and CDR2 is SVGAGI. This CDR3 reads CASSVGHDYEQYF. The CDR3 DNA reads as TGTGCCAGCAGTGTCGGACATGACTACGAGCAGTACTTC.